This TCR beta chain is from a study of T cell clonotyping in hematopoietic cell transplantation. Study results and limitations: After transplant, recipient diversity fell while pathologically expanded clonotypes grew through day 180. Graft donor and pretransplant recipient Inverse Simpson Index values predicted broader posttransplant TCR diversity. At the given depth, recipient repertoires were over 97% de novo clonotypes.

Recipient blood drawn about 28 days pretransplant and days 30, 100, 180 after. The protocol was immunoSEQ multiplex PCR, while the TCRdb copy is restricted to in-frame clones and leaves out a portion. Altogether 10,000 to 15,000 clones are present, 65% to 80% being singletons, with the ten largest covering over 12%. The germline V and J ends were trimmed by 2 bases and 5 bases, with 13 bases remaining between them. The CDR3 runs 13 residues. Germline V gene data show CDR1 as GTSNPN and CDR2 as SVGIG (reference sequence). Worth noting for this clone: Its antigen remains unidentified.

The chain is built from TRBV30 and TRBJ2-7; a possible D gene is TRBD1 (6 bases). The sequence derives from a male patient between 55 and 70 years old who had an allogeneic stem cell transplant from an unrelated donor, so the T cells may come from the graft donor. Some clones in this sample may be carry-over from other donors' samples. The sequencing here drew on peripheral blood mononuclear cells, taken 180 days after allogeneic stem cell transplant. The CDR3 DNA follows: TGTGCCTGGAGTAGGTCAGGGGCTAACGAGCAGTACTTC. This codes for CAWSRSGANEQYF.